Shown below are 4 T cell receptor beta chains from a single sample sequenced in a study of blood T cells in healthy people across ages. The second PCR ran about 6 to 11 cycles with a sample-barcoded 5' primer and J-beta primers. TCRdb recomputed calls from the 5' RACE reads with MiXCR, one row per CDR3 protein. The sample lists roughly 800,000 distinct CDR3 sequences; about 36% were seen once. Material for sequencing was blood. All receptors come from a man aged 18 to 30 in good health.

V gene TRBV7-3 combines with J gene TRBJ2-1, with 9 bases that match TRBD1. Trimming at V came to 3 bases and at J to 5 bases, leaving 5 bases not matched to a gene. This CDR3 is 15 amino acids long. Looked up from germline, CDR1 is SGHTA and CDR2 is FQGTGA. The DNA of the CDR3 is TGTGCCAGCAGCTTCGACAGGGGGTCCAACAATGAGCAGTTCTTC. Protein sequence: CASSFDRGSNNEQFF.

This clonotype was recorded a few times. The V and J genes are TRBV29-1 and TRBJ2-1; possibly TRBD2 for D (5 bases). Trimming removed 1 base at V and 4 bases at J, with 8 bases between. The germline V gene encodes CDR1 SQVTM and CDR2 ANQGSEA. The CDR3 length is 13 residues. CDR3 bases: TGCAGCGTTGAAGGCGGGCAGTACAATGAGCAGTTCTTC. Translating gives CSVEGGQYNEQFF.

J is TRBJ1-2 and V is TRBV10-3; D is perhaps TRBD1 (6 bases). V gave up 6 bases and J gave up 3 bases, with 14 bases separating them. CDR3 length equals 14 residues. The germline CDR1 and CDR2 sequences are ENHRY and SYGVKD. The CDR3 DNA reads as TGTGCCATCAGGGGAGAGGGGGAGCACTATGGCTACACCTTC. Translation gives CAIRGEGEHYGYTF.

This clonotype was seen just once. J is TRBJ2-2 and V is TRBV12-3 or TRBV12-4, with TRBD2 matching 8 bases. The CDR3 consists of 15 residues. With 3 bases clipped from V and 7 bases from J, the junction kept 7 bases outside the gene matches. CDR3 region: CASSLVERGIGELFF. CDR3 sequence (DNA): TGTGCCAGCAGTTTGGTCGAGCGGGGGATCGGGGAGCTGTTTTTT.